The present entry profiles one T cell receptor beta chain with its context. Its target antigen remains unknown. No clone much larger than this one lies a single base away; base qualities are absent. TCRbeta CDR3 regions were amplified from genomic DNA by means of the immunoSEQ Assay, a bias-controlled multiplex PCR. As for the authors' bioinformatics: Nucleated cell counts per sample were estimated from amplification of reference gene primers within the assay. To quantify the absolute abundance of each unique TCRbeta CDR3 rearrangement, sequence reads were collapsed and filtered. For each sample, productive Simpson clonality was calculated as the square root of Simpson's diversity index across productive rearrangements. The table was pulled from immuneACCESS by TCRdb, which kept in-frame rearrangements only. Such tables lose some clones; where checked, under half of the loss comes from unresolved V genes, and the rest has no known cause. V, J and clone size were drawn from that table, and D and trimming were deduced from the DNA. This sample has 150,000 to 200,000 clones in its table, and around nine tenths of those were observed once. The ten most abundant clones make up approximately 12% of the sample.

The data stem from a study of blood T cell repertoires in COVID-19 (dated by TCRdb to about 2020). Study-level background: The collaborator samples originated in the United States, Italy and Spain and spanned the acute and convalescent phases of COVID-19. The material from the prospective study consisted of cDNA or gDNA derived from T cells, B-cell-depleted T cells, or PBMCs. Subjects who had been exposed to COVID-19, were actively infected with it, or had recovered from it provided the deeply sampled blood TCRbeta repertoires that made up the dataset. The repertoires were released in a freely available public database intended as a resource for research on the immune response to SARS-CoV-2. Samples were obtained from the ongoing ImmuneRACE study (first 160 participants) and from 1,254 subjects provided by 6 global collaborators. A de-identified subject ID, COVID-19 status, age in years and sex were almost always included in the sample metadata. HLA class I and class II types, where available, came from metadata supplied by the sample provider rather than from assay-based typing.

Broad study findings and their caveats: How much clinical and demographic metadata was included differed by source and by participant, and the metadata was provided uncurated.

In Seattle, one collaborating source enrolled patients while the infection was active and tracked those patients longitudinally over the course of disease. Each collaborating institution followed its own protocols to collect whole blood in K2EDTA tubes. For TCRbeta analysis, collaborators shipped samples as frozen whole blood, isolated PBMCs, or DNA extracted from either of those sample types. Source material: peripheral blood. The TCR comes from a woman in her sixties or seventies with COVID-19, enrolled during active disease.

The sequenced DNA: TGTGCCAGCAGCCTTGGACAGAATGGGTTCGACGAGCAGTACTTC. Translated, this is CASSLGQNGFDEQYF. The V gene is TRBV5-5 and the J gene is TRBJ2-7; matching of 6 bases hints at TRBD1 as the D gene. CDR1 SGHKS and CDR2 YYEKEE were looked up in the germline V gene (reference sequence). At the junction V is shortened by 4 bases and J by 5 bases, with 19 bases in between. Taken from cysteine to phenylalanine, the CDR3 has 15 residues. CDR3 DNA is the only sequence kept; it has 45 bases, read in frame from the first base.